The rows below give T cell receptor beta chains drawn from one sample of a study of beta chain features in type 1 diabetes. Generated by immunoSEQ multiplex PCR, the TCRdb table keeps only in-frame clones and is missing some. The sample shows about 53,000 clones, 50% to 75% of them seen only once. Sequenced: stem cell memory CD4+ T cells from blood. The receptors were sampled from a woman between 25 and 40 years old with type 1 diabetes. Each CDR3 is given with its conserved first and last residue. D genes are given only for firm matches. The listing skips clone size in some rows; elsewhere it reads once, few, many or a size class.

D: TRBD2
size: NA
V: TRBV9
J: TRBJ2-3
DNA: TGTGCCAGCAGCGCTCAACCTAGCGGGAACACAGATACGCAGTATTTT
CDR3: CASSAQPSGNTDTQYF

D: TRBD2
size: few
V: TRBV7-9
J: TRBJ2-2
DNA: TGTGCCAGCAGGGGACTAGCGGGAGCCGGGGAGCTGTTTTTT
CDR3: CASRGLAGAGELFF

D: NA
size: NA
V: TRBV4-1
J: TRBJ2-3
DNA: TGCGCCAGCAGCCAAGATCGCGGAGAGGCCACAGATACGCAGTATTTT
CDR3: CASSQDRGEATDTQYF

D: TRBD1
size: few
V: TRBV7-9
J: TRBJ1-4
DNA: TGTGCCAGCAGCCGCCCGGGACAGGGCAATGAAAAACTGTTTTTT
CDR3: CASSRPGQGNEKLFF

D: TRBD2
size: few
V: TRBV4-1
J: TRBJ2-1
DNA: TGCGCCAGCTCCCAAGGGGCTAGCGGGACCCCTGAGCAGTTCTTC
CDR3: CASSQGASGTPEQFF

D: NA
size: NA
V: TRBV16
J: TRBJ1-5
DNA: TGTGCCAGCAGCCAATGGGCTGAGGGGGGGAAGCCCCAGCATTTT
CDR3: CASSQWAEGGKPQHF

D: NA
size: NA
V: TRBV7-8
J: TRBJ1-5
DNA: TGTGCCAGCAGCCCCCCAGGGGATAGCAATCAGCCCCAGCATTTT
CDR3: CASSPPGDSNQPQHF

D: NA
size: NA
V: TRBV5-1
J: TRBJ1-5
DNA: TGCGCCAGCAGCCTAGACAGTGGCAATCAGCCCCAGCATTTT
CDR3: CASSLDSGNQPQHF

D: TRBD2
size: NA
V: TRBV5-1
J: TRBJ2-6
DNA: TGCGCCAGCAGCTTGGTAGCGGGAGTAGGGGCCAACGTCCTGACTTTC
CDR3: CASSLVAGVGANVLTF

D: NA
size: NA
V: TRBV6-5
J: TRBJ1-3
DNA: TGTGCCAGCATGTCCACAGGTCAACCCGGAAACACCATATATTTT
CDR3: CASMSTGQPGNTIYF

D: NA
size: NA
V: TRBV11-2
J: TRBJ2-1
DNA: TGTGCCAGCAGGACACTAGCAGAGATATACAATGAGCAGTTCTTC
CDR3: CASRTLAEIYNEQFF

D: TRBD2
size: NA
V: TRBV7-3
J: TRBJ2-1
DNA: TGTGCCAGCAGCTTACCGGGAGGCGGGTACAATGAGCAGTTCTTC
CDR3: CASSLPGGGYNEQFF

D: NA
size: NA
V: TRBV10-3
J: TRBJ2-5
DNA: TGTGCCATCAGGTCGGGGGATCGAGAGACCCAGTACTTC
CDR3: CAIRSGDRETQYF

D: NA
size: NA
V: TRBV14
J: TRBJ2-1
DNA: TGTGCCAGCAGCCAAAGGGGCGACAGCTCCTACAATGAGCAGTTCTTC
CDR3: CASSQRGDSSYNEQFF

D: NA
size: NA
V: TRBV4-1
J: TRBJ2-1
DNA: TGCGCCAGCAGCCAATCCCGAGCCGGGGTGAGCAATGAGCAGTTCTTC
CDR3: CASSQSRAGVSNEQFF

D: NA
size: NA
V: TRBV19
J: TRBJ1-1
DNA: TGTGCCAGTACCCTTAGTCGGGGAAATGAAGCTTTCTTT
CDR3: CASTLSRGNEAFF

D: TRBD2
size: NA
V: TRBV30
J: TRBJ2-5
DNA: TGTGCCTGGAGTTCGTGGACTAGCGGGGGGCAAGAGACCCAGTACTTC
CDR3: CAWSSWTSGGQETQYF

D: NA
size: NA
V: TRBV4-2
J: TRBJ2-1
DNA: TGTGCCAGCAGCCACGACCTACGGAGTGAGCAGTTCTTC
CDR3: CASSHDLRSEQFF

D: TRBD2
size: NA
V: TRBV6-5
J: TRBJ2-1
DNA: TGTGCCAGCAGTCACTGGACTAGCGCCTACAATGAGCAGTTCTTC
CDR3: CASSHWTSAYNEQFF

D: TRBD2
size: NA
V: TRBV6-1
J: TRBJ2-1
DNA: TGTGCCAGCAGTGTGGGGACTAGCGGTTTGCGGGGTGAGCAGTTCTTC
CDR3: CASSVGTSGLRGEQFF

D: NA
size: NA
V: TRBV11-2
J: TRBJ2-1
DNA: TGTGCCAGCAGCCCACGGGGGGCTGACAATGAGCAGTTCTTC
CDR3: CASSPRGADNEQFF

D: NA
size: NA
V: TRBV4-2
J: TRBJ1-1
DNA: TGTGCCAGCAGCCAAGGGGGGGGCGTTGGCACTGAAGCTTTCTTT
CDR3: CASSQGGGVGTEAFF

D: TRBD1
size: NA
V: TRBV5-1
J: TRBJ2-3
DNA: TGCGCCAGCAGCCCCCGGGGACAGGGTCTGGCAGATACGCAGTATTTT
CDR3: CASSPRGQGLADTQYF

D: TRBD1
size: NA
V: TRBV11-1
J: TRBJ2-1
DNA: TGTGCCAGCAGTGATCCGGGACAGGGCTACAATGAGCAGTTCTTC
CDR3: CASSDPGQGYNEQFF

D: NA
size: NA
V: TRBV18
J: TRBJ1-1
DNA: TGTGCCAGCTCACCACCAGGGGTCAACACTGAAGCTTTCTTT
CDR3: CASSPPGVNTEAFF

D: TRBD2
size: NA
V: TRBV5-1
J: TRBJ2-1
DNA: TGCGCCAGCAGCTTTACTAGCGGAGCTTACAATGAGCAGTTCTTC
CDR3: CASSFTSGAYNEQFF

D: NA
size: NA
V: TRBV15
J: TRBJ2-6
DNA: TGTGCCACCAGCAGAGCACAGATCTCTGGGGCCAACGTCCTGACTTTC
CDR3: CATSRAQISGANVLTF

D: NA
size: NA
V: TRBV5-4
J: TRBJ1-2
DNA: TGTGCCAGCAGCTTGGAAATTGAGGTAGCTAACTATGGCTACACCTTC
CDR3: CASSLEIEVANYGYTF

D: NA
size: NA
V: TRBV7-9
J: TRBJ2-2
DNA: TGTGCCAGCTGCCCCGTACTAGCTCGGGGGACCGGGGAGCTGTTTTTT
CDR3: CASCPVLARGTGELFF

D: TRBD2
size: NA
V: TRBV28
J: TRBJ2-7
DNA: TGTGCCAGCATCTCCTTTAGCGGGAGGGCCTACGAGCAGTACTTC
CDR3: CASISFSGRAYEQYF

D: NA
size: NA
V: TRBV5-6
J: TRBJ2-7
DNA: TGTGCCAGCAGCCCCTGGACTGGGGAGCAGTACTTC
CDR3: CASSPWTGEQYF

D: TRBD1
size: NA
V: TRBV6-1
J: TRBJ1-2
DNA: TGTGCCAGCAGTGAAGCGCGCCCGGGACAGGGGGCGAACTATGGCTACACCTTC
CDR3: CASSEARPGQGANYGYTF

D: NA
size: NA
V: TRBV5-1
J: TRBJ2-5
DNA: TGCGCCAGCAGCCGCCGCGAAGGGACACTTGAGACCCAGTACTTC
CDR3: CASSRREGTLETQYF

D: NA
size: NA
V: TRBV6-5
J: TRBJ2-5
DNA: TGTGCCAGCAGCCAACAGGGAAACCAAGAGACCCAGTACTTC
CDR3: CASSQQGNQETQYF

D: NA
size: NA
V: TRBV2
J: TRBJ1-2
DNA: TGTGCCAGCAGTGTTGCGGAGACGCCAACGTGGGGCTACACCTTC
CDR3: CASSVAETPTWGYTF

D: TRBD2
size: NA
V: TRBV11-3
J: TRBJ2-1
DNA: TGTGCCAGCAGTCTAGCGGCTAACAATGAGCAGTTCTTC
CDR3: CASSLAANNEQFF

D: TRBD2
size: NA
V: TRBV5-1
J: TRBJ2-5
DNA: TGCGCCAGCAGGCCCGGGGGGAGGGCCCAAGAGACCCAGTACTTC
CDR3: CASRPGGRAQETQYF

D: TRBD1
size: NA
V: TRBV25-1
J: TRBJ1-1
DNA: TGTGCCAGCAGTGGCTGGACAGGGCGTAACACTGAAGCTTTCTTT
CDR3: CASSGWTGRNTEAFF

D: TRBD1
size: NA
V: TRBV18
J: TRBJ1-1
DNA: TGTGCCAGCTCACCGGGACAGCAGGCGACCTTGAACACTGAAGCTTTCTTT
CDR3: CASSPGQQATLNTEAFF

D: TRBD1
size: NA
V: TRBV4-1
J: TRBJ1-2
DNA: TGCGCCAGCAGCCGAACAGGGGGGACGGTCCGGGGCTATGGCTACACCTTC
CDR3: CASSRTGGTVRGYGYTF

D: TRBD2
size: NA
V: TRBV27
J: TRBJ2-1
DNA: TGTGCCAGCAGTCGACGTGAAAACCCGGGACTAGCGGACAATGAGCAGTTCTTC
CDR3: CASSRRENPGLADNEQFF

D: NA
size: few
V: TRBV30
J: TRBJ2-5
DNA: TGTGCCTGGAGCCCCGGGAGCCTAAACGGGGAGACCCAGTACTTC
CDR3: CAWSPGSLNGETQYF